A single sample is the source of the 4 T cell receptor beta chains below, sequenced in a study of CXCR3-negative and CXCR3-positive naive CD8 T cells. Study-level findings and limits: Researchers report that CXCR3-positive naive cells carry more hydrophobic TRB CDR3s than CXCR3-negative naive cells.

What these receptors recognize is not known. Each TRB cDNA library was prepared by 5' RACE (with UMI labels). TCRdb re-analyzed the 5' RACE reads; it lists each CDR3 protein once, without DNA. Its table records 95,000 to 100,000 distinct CDR3 sequences. Sequencing used naive CXCR3+ CD8+ T cells from blood. Subset given: CD45RO-CCR7+CD27+CD95- naive CD8+ T cells expressing CXCR3 (TNR3+). The source is a human donor in good health. Some clones in this sample may be carry-over from other donors' samples.

The genes are TRBV19 and TRBJ1-1. From germline, CDR1 is LNHDA and CDR2 SQIVND (reference sequence). The CDR3 extends over 15 amino acids. The CDR3 sequence: CASSIASARNTEAFF.

J is TRBJ2-1 and V is TRBV27. Germline CDR1 reads MNHEY; CDR2 reads SMNVEV (reference sequence). The CDR3 totals 15 residues. The CDR3 is CASSLTSSSYNEQFF.

The V and J genes are TRBV29-1 and TRBJ2-7; TCRdb calls TRBD1, which cannot be checked without DNA. Germline V gene data show CDR1 as SQVTM and CDR2 as ANQGSEA. This CDR3 contains 13 residues. The chain's CDR3 is CSVRDSRSYEQYF.

V is TRBV7-8 and J is TRBJ2-3. CDR3 length equals 13 residues. The germline V gene has CDR1 SGHVS and CDR2 FQNEAQ. The CDR3 is CASSLGPTDTQYF. Complete variable domain (other parts from reference TRBV7-8 and TRBJ2-3): GAGVSQSPRYKVAKRGQDVALRCDPISGHVSLFWYQQALGQGPEFLTYFQNEAQLDKSGLPSDRFFAERPEGSVSTLKIQRTQQEDSAVYLCASSLGPTDTQYFGPGTRLTVL.